This TCR beta chain derives from a study of blood T cell repertoires in COVID-19. J gave up 2 bases and V 2 bases, and 11 bases lay outside the gene matches. The CDR3 extends over 17 amino acids. CDR1 is LGHNT, CDR2 FRNRAP, per germline. Assay: immunoSEQ multiplex PCR; the TCRdb copy retains only in-frame clones and omits some. The sample holds 83,000 or so clones; approximately 80% are singletons and the top ten take just under 10%. Sequenced: peripheral blood. The sequence came from a woman aged 80 or over with acute or convalescent COVID-19. The chain links TRBV12-5 to TRBJ1-2, with 7 bases identical to TRBD1. Here the CDR3 reads CASGLYLGGSRNYGYTF. For the CDR3, the DNA is TGTGCTAGTGGTTTGTATCTAGGGGGCTCGAGGAACTATGGCTACACCTTC. The complete variable domain, with remaining parts taken from reference TRBV12-5 and TRBJ1-2, reads DARVTQTPRHKVTEMGQEVTMRCQPILGHNTVFWYRQTMMQGLELLAYFRNRAPLDDSGMPKDRFSAEMPDATLATLKIQPSEPRDSAVYFCASGLYLGGSRNYGYTFGSGTRLTVV.